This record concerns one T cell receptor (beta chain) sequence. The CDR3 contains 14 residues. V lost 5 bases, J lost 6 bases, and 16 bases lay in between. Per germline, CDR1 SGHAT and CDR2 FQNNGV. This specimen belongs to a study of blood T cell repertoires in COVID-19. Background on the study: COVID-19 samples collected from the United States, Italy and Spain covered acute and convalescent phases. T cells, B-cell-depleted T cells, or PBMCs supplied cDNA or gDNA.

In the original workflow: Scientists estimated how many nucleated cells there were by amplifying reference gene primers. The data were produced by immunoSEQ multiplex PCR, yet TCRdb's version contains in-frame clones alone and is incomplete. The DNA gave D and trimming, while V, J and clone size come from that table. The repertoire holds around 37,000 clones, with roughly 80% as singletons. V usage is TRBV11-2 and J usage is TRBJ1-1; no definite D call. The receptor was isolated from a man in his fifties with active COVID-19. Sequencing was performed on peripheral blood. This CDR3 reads CASSPPRRVAEAFF. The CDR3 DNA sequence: TGTGCCAGCAGCCCACCTCGCCGGGTTGCTGAAGCTTTCTTT.